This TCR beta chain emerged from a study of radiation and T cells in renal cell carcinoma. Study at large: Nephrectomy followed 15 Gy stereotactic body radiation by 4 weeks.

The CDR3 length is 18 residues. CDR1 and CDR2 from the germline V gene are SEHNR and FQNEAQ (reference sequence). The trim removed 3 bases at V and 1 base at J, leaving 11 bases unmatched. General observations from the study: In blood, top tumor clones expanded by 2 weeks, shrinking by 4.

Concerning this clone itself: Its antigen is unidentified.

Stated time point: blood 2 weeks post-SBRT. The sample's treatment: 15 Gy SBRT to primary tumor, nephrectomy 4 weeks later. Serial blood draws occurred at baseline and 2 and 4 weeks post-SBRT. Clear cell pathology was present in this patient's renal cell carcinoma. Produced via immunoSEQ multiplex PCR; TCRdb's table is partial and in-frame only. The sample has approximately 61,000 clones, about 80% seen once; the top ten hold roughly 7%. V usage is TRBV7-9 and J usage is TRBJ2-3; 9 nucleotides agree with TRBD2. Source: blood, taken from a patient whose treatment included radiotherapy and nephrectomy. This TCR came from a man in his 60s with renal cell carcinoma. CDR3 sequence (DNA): TGTGCCAGCAGCTTCATTCGGAAGGCTAGCGGGGGCACAGATACGCAGTATTTT. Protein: CASSFIRKASGGTDTQYF. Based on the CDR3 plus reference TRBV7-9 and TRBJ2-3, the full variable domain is DTGVSQNPRHKITKRGQNVTFRCDPISEHNRLYWYRQTLGQGPEFLTYFQNEAQLEKSRLLSDRFSAERPKGSFSTLEIQRTEQGDSAMYLCASSFIRKASGGTDTQYFGPGTRLTVL.